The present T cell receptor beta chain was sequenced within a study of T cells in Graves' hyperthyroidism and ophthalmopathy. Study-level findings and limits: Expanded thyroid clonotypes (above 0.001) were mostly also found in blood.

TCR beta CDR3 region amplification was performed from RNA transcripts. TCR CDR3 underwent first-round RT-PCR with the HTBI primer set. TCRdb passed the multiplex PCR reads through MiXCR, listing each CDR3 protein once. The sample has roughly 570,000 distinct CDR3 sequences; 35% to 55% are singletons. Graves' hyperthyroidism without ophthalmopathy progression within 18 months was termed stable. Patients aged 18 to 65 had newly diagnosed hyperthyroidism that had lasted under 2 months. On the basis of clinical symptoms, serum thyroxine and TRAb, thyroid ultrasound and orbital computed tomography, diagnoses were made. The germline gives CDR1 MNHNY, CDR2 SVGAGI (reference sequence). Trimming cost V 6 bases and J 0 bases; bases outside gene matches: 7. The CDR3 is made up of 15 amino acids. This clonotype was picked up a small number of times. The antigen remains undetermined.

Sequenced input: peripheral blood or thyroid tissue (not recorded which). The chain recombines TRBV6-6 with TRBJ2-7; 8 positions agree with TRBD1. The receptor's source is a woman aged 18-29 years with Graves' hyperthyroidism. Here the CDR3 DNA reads TGTGCCAGCAGGTACGACAGGGGCTACTCCTACGAGCAGTACTTC. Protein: CASRYDRGYSYEQYF.